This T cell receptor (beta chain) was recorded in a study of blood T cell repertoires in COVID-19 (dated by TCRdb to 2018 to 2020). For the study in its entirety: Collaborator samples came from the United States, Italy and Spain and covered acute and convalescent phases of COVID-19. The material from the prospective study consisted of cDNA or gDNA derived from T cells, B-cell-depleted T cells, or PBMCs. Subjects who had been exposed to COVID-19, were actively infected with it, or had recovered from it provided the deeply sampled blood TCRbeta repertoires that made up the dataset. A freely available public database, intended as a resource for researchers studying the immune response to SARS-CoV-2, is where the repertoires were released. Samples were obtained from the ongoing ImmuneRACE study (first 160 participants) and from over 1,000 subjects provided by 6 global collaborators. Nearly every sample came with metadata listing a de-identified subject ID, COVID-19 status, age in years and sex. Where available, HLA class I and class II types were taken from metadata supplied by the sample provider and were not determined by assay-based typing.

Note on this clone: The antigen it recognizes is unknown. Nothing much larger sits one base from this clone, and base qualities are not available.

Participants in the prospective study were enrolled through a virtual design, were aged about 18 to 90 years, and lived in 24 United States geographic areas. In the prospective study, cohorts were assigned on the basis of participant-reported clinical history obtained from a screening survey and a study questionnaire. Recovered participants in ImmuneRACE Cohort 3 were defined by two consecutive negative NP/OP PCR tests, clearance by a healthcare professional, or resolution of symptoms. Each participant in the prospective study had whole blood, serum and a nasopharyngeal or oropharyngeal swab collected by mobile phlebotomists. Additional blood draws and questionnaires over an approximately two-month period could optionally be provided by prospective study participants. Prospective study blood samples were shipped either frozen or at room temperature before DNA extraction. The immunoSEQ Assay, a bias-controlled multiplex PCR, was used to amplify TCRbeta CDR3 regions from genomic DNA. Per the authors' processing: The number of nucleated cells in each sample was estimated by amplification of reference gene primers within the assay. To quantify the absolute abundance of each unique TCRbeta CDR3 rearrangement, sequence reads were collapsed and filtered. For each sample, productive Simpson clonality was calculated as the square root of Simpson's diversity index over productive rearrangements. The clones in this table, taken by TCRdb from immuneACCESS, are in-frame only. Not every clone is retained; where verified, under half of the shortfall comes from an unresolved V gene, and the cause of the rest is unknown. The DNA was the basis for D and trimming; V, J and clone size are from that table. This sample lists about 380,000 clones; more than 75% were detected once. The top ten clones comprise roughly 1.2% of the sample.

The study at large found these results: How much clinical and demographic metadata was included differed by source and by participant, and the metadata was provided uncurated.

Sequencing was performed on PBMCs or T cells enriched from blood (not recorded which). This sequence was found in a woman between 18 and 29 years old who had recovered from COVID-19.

The DNA sequence is as follows: TGCGCCAGCAGCTTGGATGGATTGACAGGTTTAAGGAGTGAAAAACTGTTTTTT. This yields the protein CASSLDGLTGLRSEKLFF. The sequence is built from TRBV5-1 and TRBJ1-4; the D gene is possibly TRBD1, with 6 bases matching. CDR1 and CDR2 (SGHRS, YFSETQ) derive from the germline V gene. From the cysteine up to the phenylalanine, the CDR3 has a length of 18 residues. The read is trimmed to its CDR3 DNA, 54 bases read in frame from base 1. At the junction V is shortened by 0 bases and J by 7 bases, with 22 bases in between.